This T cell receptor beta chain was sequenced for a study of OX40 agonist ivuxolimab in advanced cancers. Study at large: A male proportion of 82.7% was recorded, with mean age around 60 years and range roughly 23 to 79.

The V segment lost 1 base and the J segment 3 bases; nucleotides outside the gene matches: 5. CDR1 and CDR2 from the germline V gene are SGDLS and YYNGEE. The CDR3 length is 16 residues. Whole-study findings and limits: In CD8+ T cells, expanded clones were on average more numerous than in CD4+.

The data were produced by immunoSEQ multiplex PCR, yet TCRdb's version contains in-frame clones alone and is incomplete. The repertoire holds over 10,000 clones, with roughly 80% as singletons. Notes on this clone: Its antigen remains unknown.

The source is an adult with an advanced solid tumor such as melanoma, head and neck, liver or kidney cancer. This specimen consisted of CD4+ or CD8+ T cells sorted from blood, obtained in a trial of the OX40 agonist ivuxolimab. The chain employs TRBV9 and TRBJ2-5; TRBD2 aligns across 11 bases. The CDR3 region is CASSVLAGGGKETQYF. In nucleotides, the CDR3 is TGTGCCAGCAGCGTATTAGCGGGAGGGGGGAAAGAGACCCAGTACTTC.